Listed below are T cell receptor beta chains from one sample, sequenced in a study of CD8+ T cells in alopecia areata. TCRdb's table, derived via immunoSEQ multiplex PCR, lists solely in-frame clones and lacks some. Of around 150,000 clones listed, around 55% were seen once; the top ten hold 4% to 5.5%. The sequenced sample was CD4+ T cells sorted from blood. The source is a human donor in good health. CDR3s include the opening cysteine and the closing phenylalanine or tryptophan. Each record gives: V gene, CDR3 length, D gene, clone size, J gene, CDR3 protein, CDR3 DNA. D genes are given only for firm matches. Only part of the rows carry a size: once, few, many, or a class if the clone is expanded.

v_call: TRBV29-1
cdr3_length: 15
d_call: TRBD1
clone_size: .
j_call: TRBJ1-1
cdr3_aa: CSVVGLRTGTVEAFF
cdr3_nt: TGCAGCGTTGTAGGGTTAAGGACAGGGACTGTTGAAGCTTTCTTT

v_call: TRBV9
cdr3_length: 16
d_call: TRBD2
clone_size: .
j_call: TRBJ2-7
cdr3_aa: CASSVAPASGGYEQYF
cdr3_nt: TGTGCCAGCAGCGTAGCCCCCGCCAGCGGGGGCTACGAGCAGTACTTC

v_call: TRBV29-1
cdr3_length: 12
d_call: .
clone_size: .
j_call: TRBJ1-2
cdr3_aa: CSVGYPGNGYTF
cdr3_nt: TGCAGCGTTGGGTACCCTGGGAATGGCTACACCTTC

v_call: TRBV29-1
cdr3_length: 9
d_call: .
clone_size: .
j_call: TRBJ1-1
cdr3_aa: CSVTPEAFF
cdr3_nt: TGCAGCGTTACCCCCGAAGCTTTCTTT

v_call: TRBV28
cdr3_length: 12
d_call: .
clone_size: .
j_call: TRBJ2-1
cdr3_aa: CASRSAGNEQFF
cdr3_nt: TGTGCCAGCAGGTCCGCCGGGAATGAGCAGTTCTTC

v_call: TRBV4-1
cdr3_length: 15
d_call: .
clone_size: .
j_call: TRBJ1-1
cdr3_aa: CASSQDRAGNTEAFF
cdr3_nt: TGCGCCAGCAGCCAAGATAGGGCGGGGAACACTGAAGCTTTCTTT

v_call: TRBV5-1
cdr3_length: 14
d_call: TRBD2
clone_size: few
j_call: TRBJ2-7
cdr3_aa: CASSPGGSSYEQYF
cdr3_nt: TGCGCCAGCAGCCCGGGCGGGAGCTCCTACGAGCAGTACTTC

v_call: TRBV27
cdr3_length: 16
d_call: .
clone_size: .
j_call: TRBJ1-2
cdr3_aa: CASSPLRTVSNYGYTF
cdr3_nt: TGTGCCAGCAGTCCCCTCCGGACAGTTTCTAACTATGGCTACACCTTC

v_call: TRBV5-1
cdr3_length: 12
d_call: .
clone_size: .
j_call: TRBJ2-7
cdr3_aa: CASSVAGGEQYF
cdr3_nt: TGCGCCAGCAGCGTTGCTGGGGGCGAGCAGTACTTC

v_call: TRBV2
cdr3_length: 13
d_call: .
clone_size: .
j_call: TRBJ2-2
cdr3_aa: CASSEDRTGELFF
cdr3_nt: TGTGCCAGCAGTGAAGACCGGACCGGGGAGCTGTTTTTT

v_call: TRBV19
cdr3_length: 15
d_call: .
clone_size: few
j_call: TRBJ2-5
cdr3_aa: CASRRGREGLETQYF
cdr3_nt: TGTGCCAGTAGAAGGGGCCGCGAAGGGCTGGAGACCCAGTACTTC

v_call: TRBV29-1
cdr3_length: 15
d_call: TRBD2
clone_size: .
j_call: TRBJ2-1
cdr3_aa: CSVKARLAAHNEQFF
cdr3_nt: TGCAGCGTTAAGGCGAGACTAGCAGCCCACAATGAGCAGTTCTTC

v_call: TRBV4-1
cdr3_length: 16
d_call: TRBD1
clone_size: .
j_call: TRBJ2-3
cdr3_aa: CASSQGDRGNTDTQYF
cdr3_nt: TGCGCCAGCAGCCAGGGGGACAGGGGTAACACAGATACGCAGTATTTT

v_call: TRBV4-1
cdr3_length: 16
d_call: TRBD2
clone_size: .
j_call: TRBJ2-1
cdr3_aa: CASSQYPSGIYNEQFF
cdr3_nt: TGCGCCAGCAGCCAATACCCTAGCGGGATATACAATGAGCAGTTCTTC

v_call: TRBV5-1
cdr3_length: 13
d_call: .
clone_size: few
j_call: TRBJ1-4
cdr3_aa: CASSRTVNEKLFF
cdr3_nt: TGCGCCAGCAGCCGGACAGTTAATGAAAAACTGTTTTTT

v_call: TRBV29-1
cdr3_length: 12
d_call: TRBD1
clone_size: few
j_call: TRBJ2-1
cdr3_aa: CSGQGKYNEQFF
cdr3_nt: TGCAGCGGACAGGGAAAATACAATGAGCAGTTCTTC

v_call: TRBV29-1
cdr3_length: 15
d_call: .
clone_size: .
j_call: TRBJ1-2
cdr3_aa: CSADLQGNPNYGYTF
cdr3_nt: TGCAGCGCTGACCTACAGGGAAACCCTAACTATGGCTACACCTTC

v_call: TRBV7-2
cdr3_length: 12
d_call: .
clone_size: .
j_call: TRBJ1-2
cdr3_aa: CASSFPFLAWAF
cdr3_nt: TGTGCCAGCAGCTTCCCCTTCCTCGCTTGGGCCTTC

v_call: TRBV29-1
cdr3_length: 16
d_call: .
clone_size: few
j_call: TRBJ2-1
cdr3_aa: CSAWESRSATYNEQFF
cdr3_nt: TGCAGCGCGTGGGAAAGCAGGTCAGCCACCTACAATGAGCAGTTCTTC

v_call: TRBV6-5
cdr3_length: 14
d_call: TRBD1
clone_size: .
j_call: TRBJ1-2
cdr3_aa: CASSHPGQGRGYTF
cdr3_nt: TGTGCCAGCAGCCACCCCGGACAGGGACGAGGCTACACCTTC

v_call: TRBV29-1
cdr3_length: 12
d_call: .
clone_size: .
j_call: TRBJ1-3
cdr3_aa: CSVRGHGNTIYF
cdr3_nt: TGCAGCGTGAGGGGACATGGAAACACCATATATTTT

v_call: TRBV2
cdr3_length: 13
d_call: .
clone_size: .
j_call: TRBJ2-3
cdr3_aa: CASSRTESDTQYF
cdr3_nt: TGTGCCAGCAGTCGGACAGAATCAGATACGCAGTATTTT